This TCR beta chain was identified in a study of cytomegalovirus exposure and HLA in healthy donors. Broader study findings: It was in a later analysis that TCR association rates were seen to vary by HLA locus, highest for DRB1 and lowest for HLA-C.

The V gene's germline CDR1 is SGHDT and CDR2 YYEEEE. With V trimmed by 4 bases and J by 6 bases, 2 bases remained unmatched. This CDR3 spans 12 amino acids. The table lists this clone with a few counts. Its specificity is unknown. PCR employed 60 Vbeta and 13 Jbeta primers. The table came from immunoSEQ multiplex PCR; TCRdb's copy has only in-frame clones and leaves some out. The table lists about 200,000 clones, roughly 80% of them singletons. This TCR came from a girl aged 2-10 years in good health and CMV-seronegative. Sequencing was done on a sample of PBMCs. The chain employs TRBV5-6 and TRBJ1-2, with TRBD1 matching over 8 bases. CDR3 sequence (DNA): TGTGCCAGCAGCCGGGACAGGAATGGCTACACCTTC. This gives the protein CASSRDRNGYTF.